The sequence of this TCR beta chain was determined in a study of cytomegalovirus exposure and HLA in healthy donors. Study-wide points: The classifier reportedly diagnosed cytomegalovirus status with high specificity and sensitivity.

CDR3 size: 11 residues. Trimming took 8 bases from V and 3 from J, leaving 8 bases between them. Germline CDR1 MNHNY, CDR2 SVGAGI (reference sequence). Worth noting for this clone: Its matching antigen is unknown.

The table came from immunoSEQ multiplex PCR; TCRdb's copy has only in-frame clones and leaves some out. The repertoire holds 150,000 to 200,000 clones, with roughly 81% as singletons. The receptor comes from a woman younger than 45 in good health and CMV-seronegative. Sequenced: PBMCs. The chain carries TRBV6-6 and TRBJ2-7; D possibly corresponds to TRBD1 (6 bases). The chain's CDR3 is CASGQNYEQYF. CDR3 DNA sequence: TGTGCCAGCGGACAGAACTACGAGCAGTACTTC.